These T cell receptor beta chains were read from a single sample in a study of OX40 agonist ivuxolimab in advanced cancers. The assay was immunoSEQ multiplex PCR, and TCRdb's table has in-frame clones only and misses some. The sample gives more than 95,000 clones, roughly nine tenths of which show up once; 0.31% is in the top ten. Source: CD4+ or CD8+ T cells sorted from blood, taken in a trial of the OX40 agonist ivuxolimab. The receptor source for this set is an adult with an advanced solid tumor such as melanoma, head and neck, liver or kidney cancer. Both conserved end residues are part of each CDR3. D genes are given only for firm matches. Not all rows give a size; the values are once, few, many and, for expanded clones, a class.

j_call | d_call | v_call | clone_size | cdr3_aa | cdr3_nt
TRBJ2-1 | TRBD2 | TRBV7-2 | . | CASSSGLAGGREQFF | TGTGCCAGCAGCTCGGGACTAGCGGGAGGCCGCGAGCAGTTCTTC
TRBJ2-7 | TRBD2 | TRBV28 | . | CASSLSLAAYEQYF | TGTGCCAGCAGTTTATCCCTAGCGGCCTACGAGCAGTACTTC
TRBJ2-5 | . | TRBV7-7 | . | CASGFGAAETQYF | TGTGCCAGCGGGTTCGGGGCGGCGGAGACCCAGTACTTC
TRBJ2-5 | . | TRBV19 | . | CASSIRSKLGGMEETQYF | TGTGCCAGTAGTATACGTAGTAAGCTGGGGGGAATGGAGGAGACCCAGTACTTC
TRBJ2-5 | TRBD2 | TRBV6-5 | . | CASSSGLAAVGETQYF | TGTGCCAGCAGTTCCGGACTAGCCGCCGTAGGAGAGACCCAGTACTTC
TRBJ1-5 | . | TRBV7-2 | . | CASSLAAGPNQPQHF | TGTGCCAGCAGCTTAGCGGCAGGGCCCAATCAGCCCCAGCATTTT
TRBJ2-7 | TRBD2 | TRBV19 | . | CAIQTSGLYEQYF | TGTGCCATCCAAACTAGCGGACTCTACGAGCAGTACTTC
TRBJ2-3 | TRBD2 | TRBV7-2 | once | CASSLAAGASDTQYF | TGTGCCAGCAGCTTAGCGGCGGGAGCATCAGATACGCAGTATTTT
TRBJ1-3 | . | TRBV7-8 | . | CASSSPGGANTIYF | TGTGCCAGCAGCTCCCCGGGGGGAGCCAACACCATATATTTT
TRBJ2-6 | . | TRBV5-1 | . | CASSLAFSGANVLTF | TGCGCCAGCAGCTTGGCGTTCTCTGGGGCCAACGTCCTGACTTTC
TRBJ1-1 | . | TRBV5-1 | . | CASSTFAGVNTEAFF | TGCGCCAGCAGCACGTTCGCGGGAGTGAACACTGAAGCTTTCTTT
TRBJ2-2 | TRBD2 | TRBV7-2 | . | CASSLLAGYTGELFF | TGTGCCAGCAGCCTACTAGCGGGATACACCGGGGAGCTGTTTTTT
TRBJ2-5 | TRBD2 | TRBV29-1 | . | CSVELPPASGIYF | TGCAGCGTTGAACTACCCCCGGCTAGCGGGATTTACTTC
TRBJ2-5 | . | TRBV7-8 | . | CASSLGGPEETQYF | TGTGCCAGCAGCTTAGGCGGTCCGGAGGAGACCCAGTACTTC
TRBJ1-4 | . | TRBV6-1 | . | CASSAQSGGGEKLFF | TGTGCCAGCAGTGCCCAATCTGGAGGGGGGGAAAAACTGTTTTTT
TRBJ2-1 | TRBD2 | TRBV4-3 | . | CASSQERTSPYNEQFF | TGCGCCAGCAGCCAAGAACGGACTAGCCCCTACAATGAGCAGTTCTTC
TRBJ2-1 | TRBD2 | TRBV14 | . | CASSQSGTSGSYRRNEQFF | TGTGCCAGCAGCCAATCCGGGACTAGCGGGAGTTATCGGAGGAATGAGCAGTTCTTC
TRBJ2-3 | . | TRBV11-2 | . | CASSLERFTDTQYF | TGTGCCAGCAGCTTAGAACGATTCACAGATACGCAGTATTTT
TRBJ1-3 | . | TRBV7-9 | . | CASDQGAGNTIYF | TGTGCCAGTGATCAGGGCGCTGGAAACACCATATATTTT
TRBJ2-1 | . | TRBV5-1 | . | CASSWGGQASDEQFF | TGCGCCAGCAGCTGGGGGGGACAAGCCTCTGATGAGCAGTTCTTC
TRBJ2-1 | . | TRBV7-9 | once | CASSLAGVGNEQFF | TGTGCCAGCAGCTTAGCGGGAGTTGGCAATGAGCAGTTCTTC
TRBJ2-1 | TRBD2 | TRBV7-8 | . | CASRFGLAGEAYEQFF | TGTGCCAGCAGATTCGGACTAGCGGGAGAAGCGTATGAGCAGTTCTTC
TRBJ1-1 | . | TRBV28 | . | CASGRNTEAFF | TGTGCCAGCGGAAGAAACACTGAAGCTTTCTTT
TRBJ2-5 | . | TRBV7-3 | . | CASSLRGRSETQYF | TGTGCCAGCAGCTTAAGAGGGAGGAGTGAGACCCAGTACTTC
TRBJ2-2 | . | TRBV7-2 | . | CASSFSGNTGELFF | TGTGCCAGCAGCTTTAGCGGGAACACCGGGGAGCTGTTTTTT
TRBJ1-5 | . | TRBV11-1 | once | CASSFSRGQPQHF | TGTGCCAGCAGTTTCTCACGCGGCCAGCCCCAGCATTTT
TRBJ1-5 | TRBD1 | TRBV19 | . | CASSTKGQGLQPQHF | TGTGCCAGTAGTACAAAAGGACAGGGGCTTCAGCCCCAGCATTTT
TRBJ2-1 | TRBD2 | TRBV18 | once | CASSRGTSEAYNEQFF | TGTGCCAGCTCACGAGGGACTAGCGAGGCCTACAATGAGCAGTTCTTC
TRBJ2-3 | . | TRBV29-1 | . | CSVALGSSTDTQYF | TGCAGCGTTGCCTTGGGGTCTAGCACAGATACGCAGTATTTT
TRBJ2-5 | . | TRBV6-1 | . | CASREETQYF | TGTGCCAGCAGAGAGGAGACCCAGTACTTC
TRBJ2-4 | . | TRBV28 | . | CASSLHRVQGPLAKNIQYF | TGTGCCAGCAGTCTCCATCGTGTACAGGGTCCACTAGCCAAAAACATTCAGTACTTC
TRBJ2-7 | TRBD1 | TRBV16 | . | CASSHRPGQGSYEQYF | TGTGCCAGCAGCCACCGTCCGGGACAGGGGTCCTACGAGCAGTACTTC
TRBJ2-7 | TRBD1 | TRBV7-8 | . | CASSFGWTGSEQYF | TGTGCCAGCAGCTTCGGTTGGACAGGGTCCGAGCAGTACTTC
TRBJ1-2 | . | TRBV28 | . | CASSRQGRYGYTF | TGTGCCAGCAGCCGGCAGGGGAGGTATGGCTACACCTTC
TRBJ2-1 | TRBD2 | TRBV6-1 | . | CASMRGLATYNEQFF | TGTGCCAGCATGCGGGGACTAGCTACCTACAATGAGCAGTTCTTC
TRBJ2-1 | TRBD2 | TRBV9 | . | CASSKGTSGRAPSGNEQFF | TGTGCCAGCAGCAAAGGGACTAGCGGGAGGGCTCCCTCGGGGAATGAGCAGTTCTTC
TRBJ2-7 | . | TRBV27 | . | CASARGGSYEQYF | TGTGCCAGCGCTAGGGGAGGCTCCTACGAGCAGTACTTC
TRBJ2-2 | . | TRBV7-3 | . | CASSPSPGTGELFF | TGTGCCAGCAGCCCTTCCCCGGGGACCGGGGAGCTGTTTTTT
TRBJ2-3 | . | TRBV10-1 | . | CASSESGTTTDTQYF | TGCGCCAGCAGTGAGTCCGGGACAACCACAGATACGCAGTATTTT
TRBJ2-7 | TRBD1 | TRBV28 | . | CASGGVQGAYEQYF | TGTGCCAGCGGAGGGGTACAGGGGGCGTACGAGCAGTACTTC
TRBJ2-1 | . | TRBV5-5 | . | CASSLLGSDYNEQFF | TGTGCCAGCAGCTTACTAGGTTCCGATTACAATGAGCAGTTCTTC
TRBJ2-7 | . | TRBV6-5 | . | CASSGRPIYEQYF | TGTGCCAGCAGTGGCCGCCCTATTTACGAGCAGTACTTC
TRBJ2-7 | . | TRBV19 | . | CASRGSPEYEQYF | TGTGCCAGTAGAGGGTCCCCCGAGTACGAGCAGTACTTC
TRBJ1-1 | . | TRBV2 | . | CASSERGERTEAFF | TGTGCCAGCAGTGAACGGGGGGAGCGCACTGAAGCTTTCTTT
TRBJ2-6 | . | TRBV2 | . | CASSERQGRANVLTF | TGTGCCAGCAGTGAAAGGCAGGGACGGGCCAACGTCCTGACTTTC
TRBJ2-2 | TRBD1 | TRBV6-1 | . | CASSGTGLGTGELFF | TGTGCCAGCAGTGGGACAGGGTTGGGCACCGGGGAGCTGTTTTTT
TRBJ2-1 | TRBD2 | TRBV4-2 | . | CASSQVARLAENEQFF | TGTGCCAGCAGCCAAGTCGCGCGACTAGCGGAAAATGAGCAGTTCTTC
TRBJ2-1 | TRBD2 | TRBV5-1 | . | CASSFTPGLAYNEQFF | TGCGCCAGCAGCTTTACTCCGGGACTAGCCTACAATGAGCAGTTCTTC
TRBJ2-3 | . | TRBV6-1 | . | CASSVTFNTDTQYF | TGTGCCAGCAGTGTGACATTTAACACAGATACGCAGTATTTT
TRBJ2-5 | . | TRBV5-6 | . | CASSFRLGLAETQYF | TGTGCCAGCAGCTTTCGGTTAGGGCTGGCGGAGACCCAGTACTTC